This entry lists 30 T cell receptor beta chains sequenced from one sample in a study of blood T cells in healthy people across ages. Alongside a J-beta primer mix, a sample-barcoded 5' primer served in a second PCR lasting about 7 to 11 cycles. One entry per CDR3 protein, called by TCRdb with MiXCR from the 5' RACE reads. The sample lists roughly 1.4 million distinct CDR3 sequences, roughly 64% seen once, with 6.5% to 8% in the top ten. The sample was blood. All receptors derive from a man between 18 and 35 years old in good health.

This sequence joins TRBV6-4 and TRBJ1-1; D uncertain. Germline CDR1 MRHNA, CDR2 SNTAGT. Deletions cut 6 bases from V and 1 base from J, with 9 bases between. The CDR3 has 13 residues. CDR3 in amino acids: CASRSYGNTEAFF. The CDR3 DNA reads TGTGCCAGCAGAAGCTACGGGAACACTGAAGCTTTCTTT.

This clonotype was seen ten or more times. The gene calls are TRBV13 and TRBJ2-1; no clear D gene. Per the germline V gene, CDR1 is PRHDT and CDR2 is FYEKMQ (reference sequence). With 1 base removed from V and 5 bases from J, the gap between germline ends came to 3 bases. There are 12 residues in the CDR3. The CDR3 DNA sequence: TGTGCCAGCAGCTTAGACAACAATGAGCAGTTCTTC. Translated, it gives CASSLDNNEQFF. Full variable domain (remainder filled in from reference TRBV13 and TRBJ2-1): AAGVIQSPRHLIKEKRETATLKCYPIPRHDTVYWYQQGPGQDPQFLISFYEKMQSDKGSIPDRFSAQQFSDYHSELNMSSLELGDSALYFCASSLDNNEQFFGPGTRLTVL.

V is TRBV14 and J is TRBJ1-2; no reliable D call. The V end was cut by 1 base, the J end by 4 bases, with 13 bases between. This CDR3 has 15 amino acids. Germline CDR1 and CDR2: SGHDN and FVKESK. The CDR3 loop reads CASSQASGGVYGYTF. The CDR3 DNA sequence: TGTGCCAGCAGCCAAGCCTCGGGCGGGGTCTATGGCTACACCTTC.

Here the CDR3 DNA reads TGCGCCAGCAGCCAAGTTGTGGGAGTCTACGAGCAGTACTTC. Its translation: CASSQVVGVYEQYF. The chain has TRBV4-1 and TRBJ2-7; possibly TRBD2 for D (5 bases). Germline assignment: CDR1 MGHRA and CDR2 YSYEKL. The V end was cut by 1 base, the J end by 3 bases, with 10 bases between. This CDR3 comprises 14 residues.

The CDR3 nucleotides read TGTGCCAGCACCATAGACAGGGGAACTGAAGCTTTCTTT. It specifies CASTIDRGTEAFF. This chain connects TRBV7-6 to TRBJ1-1; 8 nucleotides agree with TRBD1. The CDR3 runs 13 residues. After removal of 7 bases from V and 5 bases from J, the junction contained 6 bases not matched to a gene. Germline CDR1 SGHVS, CDR2 FNYEAQ.

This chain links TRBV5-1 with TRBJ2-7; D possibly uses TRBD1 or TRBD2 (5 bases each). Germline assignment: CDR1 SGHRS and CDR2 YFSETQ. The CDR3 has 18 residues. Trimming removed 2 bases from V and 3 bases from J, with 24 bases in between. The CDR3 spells CASSFSTGTDYTDYEQYF. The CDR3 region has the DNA TGCGCCAGCAGCTTCTCGACCGGGACGGATTATACCGACTACGAGCAGTACTTC. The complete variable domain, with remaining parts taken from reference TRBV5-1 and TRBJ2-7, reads KAGVTQTPRYLIKTRGQQVTLSCSPISGHRSVSWYQQTPGQGLQFLFEYFSETQRNKGNFPGRFSGRQFSNSRSEMNVSTLELGDSALYLCASSFSTGTDYTDYEQYFGPGTRLTVT.

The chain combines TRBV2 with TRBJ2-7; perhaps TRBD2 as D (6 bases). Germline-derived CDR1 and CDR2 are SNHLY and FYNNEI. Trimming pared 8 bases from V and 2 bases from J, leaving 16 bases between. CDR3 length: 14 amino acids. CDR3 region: CASDYRGGTYEQYF. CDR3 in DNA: TGTGCCAGCGACTATCGGGGAGGAACCTACGAGCAGTACTTC.

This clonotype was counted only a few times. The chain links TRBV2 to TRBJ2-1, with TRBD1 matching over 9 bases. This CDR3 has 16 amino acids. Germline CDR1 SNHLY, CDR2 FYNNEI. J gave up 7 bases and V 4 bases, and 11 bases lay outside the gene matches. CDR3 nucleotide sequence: TGTGCCAGCAGTGTCCCCAAGGGGACAGGGAATAATGAGCAGTTCTTC. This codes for CASSVPKGTGNNEQFF.

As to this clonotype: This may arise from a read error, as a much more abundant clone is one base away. CDR3 sequence (DNA): TGTGTCAGCAGTCAGGAGACACACCAGCCCCAGCATTTT. This translates into CVSSQETHQPQHF. J is TRBJ1-5 and V is TRBV12-3 or TRBV12-4; D is unresolved. This CDR3 contains 13 residues.

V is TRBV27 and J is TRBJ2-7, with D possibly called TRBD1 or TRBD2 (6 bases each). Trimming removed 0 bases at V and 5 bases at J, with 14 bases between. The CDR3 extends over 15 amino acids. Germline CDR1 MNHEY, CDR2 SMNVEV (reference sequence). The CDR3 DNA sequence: TGTGCCAGCAGTTTATCGGTTGGGGGGCTCAACGAGCAGTACTTC. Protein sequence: CASSLSVGGLNEQYF.

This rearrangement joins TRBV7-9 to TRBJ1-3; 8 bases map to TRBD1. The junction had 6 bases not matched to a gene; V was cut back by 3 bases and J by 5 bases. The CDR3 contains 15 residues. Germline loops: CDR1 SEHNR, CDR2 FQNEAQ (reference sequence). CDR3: CASSFGQGVRNTIYF. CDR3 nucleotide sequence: TGTGCCAGCAGCTTCGGACAGGGCGTCAGAAACACCATATATTTT.

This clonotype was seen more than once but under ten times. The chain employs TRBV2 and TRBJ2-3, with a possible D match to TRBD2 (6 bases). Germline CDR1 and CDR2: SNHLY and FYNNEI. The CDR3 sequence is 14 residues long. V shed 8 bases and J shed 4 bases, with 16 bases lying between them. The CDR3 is CASLRDSQADTQYF. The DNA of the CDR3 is TGTGCCAGCTTGAGGGACTCCCAGGCAGATACGCAGTATTTT.

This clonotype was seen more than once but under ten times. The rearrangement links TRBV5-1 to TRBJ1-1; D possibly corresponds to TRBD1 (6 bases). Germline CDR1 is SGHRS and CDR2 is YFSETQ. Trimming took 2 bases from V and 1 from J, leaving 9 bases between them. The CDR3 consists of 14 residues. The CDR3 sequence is CASSFGTRNTEAFF. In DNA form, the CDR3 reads TGCGCCAGCAGCTTTGGGACAAGGAACACTGAAGCTTTCTTT.

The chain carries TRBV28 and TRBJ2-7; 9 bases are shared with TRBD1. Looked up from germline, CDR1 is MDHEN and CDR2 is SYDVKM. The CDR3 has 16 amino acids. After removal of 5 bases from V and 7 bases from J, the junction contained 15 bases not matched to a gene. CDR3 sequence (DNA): TGTGCCAGCAGTACCACAGGGGGCGGAATATCTCTGGAGCAGTACTTC. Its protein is CASSTTGGGISLEQYF.

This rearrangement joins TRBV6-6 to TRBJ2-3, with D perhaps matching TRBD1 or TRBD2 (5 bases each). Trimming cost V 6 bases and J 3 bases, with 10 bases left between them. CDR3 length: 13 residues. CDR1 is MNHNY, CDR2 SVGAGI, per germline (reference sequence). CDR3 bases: TGTGCCAGCAGCGAGGGGCAAACAGATACGCAGTATTTT. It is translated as CASSEGQTDTQYF.

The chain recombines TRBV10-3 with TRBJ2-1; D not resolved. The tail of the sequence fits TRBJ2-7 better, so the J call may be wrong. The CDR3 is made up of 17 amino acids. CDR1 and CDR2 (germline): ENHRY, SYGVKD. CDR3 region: CAISDPLLGHRTYEQYF. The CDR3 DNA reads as TGTGCCATCAGTGACCCCCTGCTGGGCCACCGCACGTACGAGCAGTACTTC.

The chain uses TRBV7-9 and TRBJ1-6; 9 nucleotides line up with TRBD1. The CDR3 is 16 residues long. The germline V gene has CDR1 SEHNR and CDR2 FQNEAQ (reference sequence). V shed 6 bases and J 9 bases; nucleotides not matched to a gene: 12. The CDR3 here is CASSSSGQGWSSPLHF. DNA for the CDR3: TGTGCCAGCAGTAGCTCGGGACAGGGTTGGTCTTCACCCCTCCACTTT.

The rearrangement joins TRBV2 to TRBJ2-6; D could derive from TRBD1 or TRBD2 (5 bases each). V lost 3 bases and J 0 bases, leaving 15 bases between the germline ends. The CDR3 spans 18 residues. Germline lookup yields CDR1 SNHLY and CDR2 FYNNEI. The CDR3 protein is CASSDRDGNLSGANVLTF. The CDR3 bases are TGTGCCAGCAGTGATCGGGACGGGAATCTCTCTGGGGCCAACGTCCTGACTTTC.

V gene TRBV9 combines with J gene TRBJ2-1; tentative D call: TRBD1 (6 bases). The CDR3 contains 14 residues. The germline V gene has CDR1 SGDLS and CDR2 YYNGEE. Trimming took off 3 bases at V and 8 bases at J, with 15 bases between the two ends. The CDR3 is CASSARDMFYEQFF. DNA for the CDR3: TGTGCCAGCAGCGCCCGGGACATGTTTTATGAGCAGTTCTTC. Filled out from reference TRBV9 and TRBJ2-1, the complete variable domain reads DSGVTQTPKHLITATGQRVTLRCSPRSGDLSVYWYQQSLDQGLQFLIQYYNGEERAKGNILERFSAQQFPDLHSELNLSSLELGDSALYFCASSARDMFYEQFFGPGTRLTVL.

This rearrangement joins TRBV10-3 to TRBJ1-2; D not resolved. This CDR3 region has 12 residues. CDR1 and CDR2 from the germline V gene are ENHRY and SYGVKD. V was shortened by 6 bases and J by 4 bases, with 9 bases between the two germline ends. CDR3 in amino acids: CAIRGTGYGYTF. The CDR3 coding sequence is TGTGCCATCAGGGGTACGGGCTATGGCTACACCTTC.

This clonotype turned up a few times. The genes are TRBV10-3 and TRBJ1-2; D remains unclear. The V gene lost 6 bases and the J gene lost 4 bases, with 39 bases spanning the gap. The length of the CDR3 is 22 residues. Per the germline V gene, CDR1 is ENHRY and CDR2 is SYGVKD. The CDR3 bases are TGTGCCATCAGGCCCACCAGGATATTGGTTCCCGCGTGGGCCTCAGCGTTCTATGGCTACACCTTC. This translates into CAIRPTRILVPAWASAFYGYTF.

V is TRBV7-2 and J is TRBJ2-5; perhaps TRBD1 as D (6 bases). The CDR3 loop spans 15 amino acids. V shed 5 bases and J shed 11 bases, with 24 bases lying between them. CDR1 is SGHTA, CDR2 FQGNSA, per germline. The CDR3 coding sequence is TGTGCCAGCAGCGCCCGACAGGCAAGCTCCTACGGGCAGTACTTC. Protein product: CASSARQASSYGQYF.

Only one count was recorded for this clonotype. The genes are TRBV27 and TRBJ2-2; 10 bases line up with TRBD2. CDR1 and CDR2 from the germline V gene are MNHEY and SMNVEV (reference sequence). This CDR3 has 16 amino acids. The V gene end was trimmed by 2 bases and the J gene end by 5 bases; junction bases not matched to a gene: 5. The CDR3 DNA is TGTGCCAGCAGTTTAAGCGGGGGGGCTAGGACCGGGGAGCTGTTTTTT. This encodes CASSLSGGARTGELFF.

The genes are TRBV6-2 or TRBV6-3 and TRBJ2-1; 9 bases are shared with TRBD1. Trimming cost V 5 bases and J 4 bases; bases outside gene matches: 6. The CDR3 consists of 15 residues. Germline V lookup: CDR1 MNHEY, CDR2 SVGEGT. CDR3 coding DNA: TGTGCCAGCAGTACCGAGGACAGGGGTTACAATGAGCAGTTCTTC. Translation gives CASSTEDRGYNEQFF.

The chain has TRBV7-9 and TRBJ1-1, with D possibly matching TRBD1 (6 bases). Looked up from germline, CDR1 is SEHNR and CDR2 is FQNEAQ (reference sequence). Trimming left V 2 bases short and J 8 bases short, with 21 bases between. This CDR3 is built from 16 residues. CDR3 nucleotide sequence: TGTGCCAGCAGCTTATGGAGGGGGGGGTTGTCGGCCGAAGCTTTCTTT. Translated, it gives CASSLWRGGLSAEAFF.

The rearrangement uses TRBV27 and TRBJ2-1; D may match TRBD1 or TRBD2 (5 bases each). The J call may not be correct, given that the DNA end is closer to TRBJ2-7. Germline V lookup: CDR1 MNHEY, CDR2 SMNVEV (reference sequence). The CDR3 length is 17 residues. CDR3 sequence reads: CASSTGWGSDSYNEQYF. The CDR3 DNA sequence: TGTGCCAGCAGTACTGGGTGGGGGTCGGACTCCTACAATGAGCAGTACTTC.

CDR3 DNA sequence: TGTGCCAGCAGCTCCGGGACTGAAAACGAGCAGTACTTC. It yields the protein CASSSGTENEQYF. This rearrangement joins TRBV7-9 to TRBJ2-7; D perhaps matches TRBD2 (6 bases). The CDR3 length is 13 residues. CDR1 is SEHNR, CDR2 FQNEAQ, per germline (reference sequence). V lost 4 bases to trimming and J lost 5 bases, with 12 bases between them.

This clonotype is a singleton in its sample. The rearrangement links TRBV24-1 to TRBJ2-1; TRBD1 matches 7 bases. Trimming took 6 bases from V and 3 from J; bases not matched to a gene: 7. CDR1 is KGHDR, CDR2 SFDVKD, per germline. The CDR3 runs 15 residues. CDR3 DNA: TGTGCCACCAGTAACGGACAGGTCTACTACAATGAGCAGTTCTTC. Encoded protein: CATSNGQVYYNEQFF.

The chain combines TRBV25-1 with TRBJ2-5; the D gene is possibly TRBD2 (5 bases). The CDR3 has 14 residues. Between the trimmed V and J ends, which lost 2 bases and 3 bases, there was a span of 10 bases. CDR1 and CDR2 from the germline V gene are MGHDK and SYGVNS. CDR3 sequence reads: CASSEPGVKETQYF. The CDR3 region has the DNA TGTGCCAGCAGTGAACCCGGGGTAAAAGAGACCCAGTACTTC.

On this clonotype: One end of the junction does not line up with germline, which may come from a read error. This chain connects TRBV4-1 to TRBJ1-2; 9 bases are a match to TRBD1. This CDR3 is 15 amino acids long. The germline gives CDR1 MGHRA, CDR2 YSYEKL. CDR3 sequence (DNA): TGTGCCGGCAGCCAAGATGAGGGACAGGGCTATGGCTACACCTTC. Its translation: CAGSQDEGQGYGYTF.